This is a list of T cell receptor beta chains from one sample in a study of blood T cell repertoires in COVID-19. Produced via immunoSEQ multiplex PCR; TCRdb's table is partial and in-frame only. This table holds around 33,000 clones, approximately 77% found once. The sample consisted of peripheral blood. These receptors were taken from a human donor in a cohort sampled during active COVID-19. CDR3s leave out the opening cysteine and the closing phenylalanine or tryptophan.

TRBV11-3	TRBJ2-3	ASSLGTGADTQY
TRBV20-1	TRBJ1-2	SALSVGYT
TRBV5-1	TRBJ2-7	ASSPGLAGPNSYEQY
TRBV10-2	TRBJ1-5	ASSRGGNQPQH
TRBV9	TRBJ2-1	ASSVGLFGLAGSNEQF
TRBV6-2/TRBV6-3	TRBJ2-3	ASSYMGLATDTQY
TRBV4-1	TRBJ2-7	ASSQDWAPGQGLYLSEQY
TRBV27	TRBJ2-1	ASSLSRGGVGYNEQF
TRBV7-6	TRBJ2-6	ASSGTTGTTLSGANVLT
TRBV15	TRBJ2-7	ATSRQGASEQY
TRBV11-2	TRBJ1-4	ASSFGTGINEKLF
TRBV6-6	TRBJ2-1	ACGTIYNEQF
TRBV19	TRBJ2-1	ASTLTGRANNEQF
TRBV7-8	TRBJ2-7	ASSALLAGGVGGYEQY
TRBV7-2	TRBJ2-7	ASSSGFGFRDEQY
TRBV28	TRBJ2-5	ASGVGVTGSVQETQY
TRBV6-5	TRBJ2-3	ASSREWGTDTQY
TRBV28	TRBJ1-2	ASSGNHYGYT
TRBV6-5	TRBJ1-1	ASTASGGVGPEAF
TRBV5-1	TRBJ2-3	ASRAGGFSSTDTQY
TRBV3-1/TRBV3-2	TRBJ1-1	ASSQDRNLGTGLCTEAF
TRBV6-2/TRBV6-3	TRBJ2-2	ASSLLSSNGELF
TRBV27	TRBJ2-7	ASSRQAQFPYEQY
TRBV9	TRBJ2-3	ASSVSGQVSDTQY
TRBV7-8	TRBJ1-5	ASSSRGAGVNQPQH
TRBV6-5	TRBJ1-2	ASSYRGREGGYT
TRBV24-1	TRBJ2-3	ATSLTGADTQY
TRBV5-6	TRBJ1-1	ASSLAPRSEAF
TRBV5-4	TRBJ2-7	ASSPGQGFIYEQY
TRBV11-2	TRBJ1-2	ASSLRGSGGYT
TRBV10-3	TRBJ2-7	AISDSTRTGYEQY
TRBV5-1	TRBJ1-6	ASSPRQGNSPLH
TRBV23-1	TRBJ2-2	ASSQSQPDRGPNTGELF
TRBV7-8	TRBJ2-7	ASSLVRGVYEQY
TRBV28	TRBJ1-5	ASRWTGVFGNQPQH
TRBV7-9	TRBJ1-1	ASSSGTGVNTEAF
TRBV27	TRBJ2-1	ASRTTYNEQF
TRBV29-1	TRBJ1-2	STKVTPNYGYT
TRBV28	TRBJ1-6	ASSLLGGSYNSPLH
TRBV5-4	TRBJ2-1	ASRDDRGRDEQF
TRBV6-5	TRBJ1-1	ASTTKGTGNTEAF
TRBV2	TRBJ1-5	ATTGERSGWPQH
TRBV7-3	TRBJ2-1	ASSLTAGGGNEQF
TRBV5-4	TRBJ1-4	ASSFRREEKLF
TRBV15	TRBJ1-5	ATSTGNQPQH
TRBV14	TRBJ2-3	ASSPLVSGTDTQY
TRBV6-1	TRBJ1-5	ASSERWTYQRQH
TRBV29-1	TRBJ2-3	SVRHPHTDTQY